This TCR beta chain was obtained from a study of regulatory T cells in long-lasting Graves disease (dated by TCRdb to the early 2020s). For the wider study: Antithyroid drugs had been taken for less than 3 months by newly diagnosed Graves' disease patients. This study used TCR sequencing and RNA sequencing of peripheral blood to compare persistent Graves' disease patients against newly diagnosed Graves' disease patients. The study took place in China and was registered as a clinical trial. TCR sequencing covered 13 persistent and around 20 newly diagnosed Graves' disease patients, around 35 samples in total. Summary of the overall study and its limitations: TRBV28, TRBJ1-2 and TRBJ2-5 were preferentially used in persistent disease, while TRBV20-1 and TRBJ2-1 were favored in newly diagnosed disease. Only the TCR beta chain was sequenced and analyzed. Persistent patients shared more public clonotypes among themselves (around 2,500) than newly diagnosed patients did (roughly 920). Peripheral blood alone was examined, since thyroid tissue, which constituted the primary lesion, could not be accessed. Compared with newly diagnosed patients, patients with persistent Graves' disease had lower TCR Shannon entropy and fewer highly expanded clones, which suggests clonal expansion. The authors noted that the small sample size was a limitation that may lower accuracy.

Library construction relied on multiplex PCR. This sample was sequenced with an Illumina HiSeq 4000. TCR beta libraries were built with iRepertoire HTBI primers and Arm-PCR amplification of CDR3 regions. PCR products were gel purified before sequencing. Under the source paper's analysis protocol: A total of fewer than 80 TRBV and 14 TRBJ segments were identified across samples and were used for gene usage analysis of CDR3 amino acid clonotypes. COPE and FqMerger were used to merge filtered high-quality paired reads into contigs. BLAST was used to align contigs to the IMGT TRBV, TRBD and TRBJ reference genes, and CDR3 was defined following IMGT. Any clonotype with a frequency above 0.1% was classified as a highly expanded clone. Repertoire diversity was measured by Shannon entropy, and V-J evenness by the Gini coefficient. A clonotype found in more than one individual was treated as public. The raw public reads went through TCRdb reprocessing: fastp at Q25, MiXCR clone calling, in-frame beta chains kept. Each entry merges the rows of one CDR3 protein and shows their most common DNA and genes. Clone size and V and J calls follow TCRdb, not the original study. Within this sample are 400,000 to 500,000 distinct CDR3 sequences, with around 15% of them counted one time only. Around a sixth of the sample rests with the top ten.

Regarding this clonotype: Its specific antigen is unknown. Base qualities are not recorded, but no much larger clone differs from it by a single base.

The time point label for this specimen denotes: newly diagnosed GD, antithyroid drugs for less than 3 months. For both TCR sequencing and RNA sequencing, RNA was extracted from PBMCs in TRIzol. Graves' disease was diagnosed according to American Thyroid Association guidelines. The patients came from an endocrinology department in Xi'an, China. From each patient, around 9 milliliters of peripheral blood was collected into an EDTA anticoagulant tube. Ficoll Paque Plus density gradient separation was used to isolate PBMCs, and no additional T cell sorting was done. An Agilent 2100 Bioanalyzer and agarose gel were used to check RNA quality, while a NanoDrop 2000 measured RNA concentration. Trimming leaves V shorter by 0 bases and J shorter by 3 bases, with the junction holding 6 bases beyond the gene matches. The CDR3 spans 16 residues, from the cysteine through the phenylalanine. Only the CDR3 portion is preserved as DNA: 48 bases, with reading frame beginning at the first base. The germline V gene yields SGDLS for CDR1 and YYNGEE for CDR2.

These sequences were also reported in another study, on T cells in Graves' hyperthyroidism and ophthalmopathy. In that second paper, the authors write: Stable Graves' hyperthyroidism was defined as no progression to ophthalmopathy during 18 months of follow-up. The hyperthyroidism patients were between 18 and 65 years old and newly diagnosed, with a disease duration of less than 2 months. The study excluded patients with uncontrolled infections, other autoimmune diseases, pregnancy or lactation. Diagnoses were established on the basis of clinical symptoms, serum thyroxine and TRAb, thyroid ultrasound, and orbital computed tomography. For the first round of RT-PCR on the TCR CDR3, the HTBI primer set was used together with the Qiagen OneStep RT-PCR kit. Most expanded thyroid clonotypes (frequency above 0.001) were also detected in blood, suggesting blood repertoires may reflect thyroid immune responses. In cross-validation, a model built on a 13 V-J signature told ophthalmopathy apart from stable hyperthyroidism with under 90% sensitivity and around 81% specificity, and in testing the same model reached 80%/75%. During validation, the model predicted progression to ophthalmopathy a median of around 6 months ahead of onset, with just under 71% sensitivity and around 73% specificity. To identify TCR V-J signatures that set the groups apart, the researchers used a discovery cohort of 100 patients, made up of under 50 with Graves' ophthalmopathy and about 60 with stable Graves' hyperthyroidism. An independent validation cohort of about 19 hyperthyroidism patients and some 15 patients who later progressed to ophthalmopathy tested prospective prediction of ophthalmopathy. The 100 or so discovery patients were randomly split 7:3 into training and test sets. Thyroid tissue and blood T-cell repertoires from six Graves' hyperthyroidism patients were also compared in the study. After blood sampling, hyperthyroidism patients were treated with methimazole at a starting dose of 30 mg daily, and ophthalmopathy patients were treated with high-dose intravenous methylprednisolone. The libraries were constructed in a second round of multiplex PCR and then size-selected and purified. Paired-end sequencing of the libraries was performed with 100 bp reads on an Illumina HiSeq2000. SOAPnuke was used to process the raw data, throwing out any read that contained adapters or uncalled bases, had a mean Phred below 15, or lacked an exact constant-primer or identifier match. High-quality paired reads were merged with COPE v1.2.5, and unique nucleotide sequences were defined as clonotypes. MiTCR v1.1 was used to align clonotypes to the IMGT TRBV, TRBD and TRBJ reference segments. The analysis included only V-J combinations with a frequency above 0.0001, which together covered roughly 99% of the repertoires. The TCS score was defined as F50 (clonal expansion) divided by E x V (chaos), with BLOSUM62-based TCRdist calculated between CDR3 peptides within each V-J. Welch's t-statistics and random forest reduced 500 to 550 V-J features to 13, which were used in a naive Bayes classifier (R e1071). No statistical method was used to fix the sample size in advance, and group allocation was not hidden from the investigators. The paper describes TCR Vbeta CDR3 sequencing of about 140 peripheral blood samples, made up of 43 ophthalmopathy patients, some 76 hyperthyroidism patients and some 17 progressor patients.

The TCR originated in a woman between 45 and 60 years old with Graves disease. Donor details come from another sample of the same person, matched by shared clones. Recombination connected TRBV9 to TRBJ1-2, with 9 middle bases fitting TRBD1. The sequenced sample was peripheral blood mononuclear cells (PBMCs), obtained at new diagnosis, from a patient treated with antithyroid drugs. The sequenced DNA is TGTGCCAGCAGCGTAGCCCGGACAGGGGTCGACTATGGCTACACCTTC. This codes for CASSVARTGVDYGYTF.